These 21 T cell receptor beta chains originate from one sample sequenced in a study of OX40 agonist ivuxolimab in advanced cancers. The table came from immunoSEQ multiplex PCR; TCRdb's copy has only in-frame clones and leaves some out. The sample shows about 70,000 clones, around nine tenths of them seen only once. Sequencing used CD4+ or CD8+ T cells sorted from blood, obtained in a trial of the OX40 agonist ivuxolimab. These receptors came from an adult with an advanced solid tumor such as melanoma, head and neck, liver or kidney cancer.

This chain links TRBV2 with TRBJ2-2; D is unclear. Deletions cut 4 bases from V and 7 bases from J, with 22 bases between. The CDR3 sequence is 17 residues long. CDR1 is SNHLY, CDR2 FYNNEI, per germline. The CDR3 DNA sequence: TGTGCCAGCAGTGGTCGTGACAAATCGCCCTTTAGCGGGGAGCTGTTTTTT. Translation: CASSGRDKSPFSGELFF. The complete variable domain, with remaining parts taken from reference TRBV2 and TRBJ2-2, reads EPEVTQTPSHQVTQMGQEVILRCVPISNHLYFYWYRQILGQKVEFLVSFYNNEISEKSEIFDDQFSVERPDGSNFTLKIRSTKLEDSAMYFCASSGRDKSPFSGELFFGEGSRLTVL.

The chain has TRBV5-1 and TRBJ1-3; 8 positions agree with TRBD1. The CDR3 is 14 residues long. V was pared by 4 bases and J by 7 bases, with 7 bases of the junction left unmatched. The germline gives CDR1 SGHRS, CDR2 YFSETQ. CDR3 bases: TGCGCCAGCAGCAGGGGACAGGAGCCCAACACCATATATTTT. Protein product: CASSRGQEPNTIYF.

The chain recombines TRBV4-1 with TRBJ2-7; D call uncertain. The CDR3 consists of 16 residues. Germline CDR1 is MGHRA and CDR2 is YSYEKL. V was clipped by 1 base and J by 2 bases, with 15 bases between them. In nucleotides, the CDR3 is TGCGCCAGCAGCCAAGCGTCAACTTTCACCCCCTACGAGCAGTACTTC. This encodes CASSQASTFTPYEQYF.

This chain uses TRBV6-1 with TRBJ1-2; D remains ambiguous. From germline, CDR1 is MNHNS and CDR2 SASEGT. The CDR3 is 13 amino acids. The V end lost 0 bases, the J end lost 13 bases, and 15 bases lay between the germline ends. The CDR3 reads CASSEARTAFPTF. DNA for the CDR3: TGTGCCAGCAGTGAAGCCCGGACGGCTTTTCCCACCTTC.

V is TRBV14 and J is TRBJ2-4, with a possible D match to TRBD2 (5 bases). V lost 4 bases, J lost 6 bases, and 13 bases lay in between. Germline CDR1 reads SGHDN; CDR2 reads FVKESK. The CDR3 is 14 amino acids. The CDR3 reads CASSPRGLLNIQYF. The CDR3 DNA sequence: TGTGCCAGCAGCCCCCGCGGGCTCTTAAACATTCAGTACTTC.

The chain recombines TRBV5-1 with TRBJ1-6; D remains unclear. The CDR3 has 15 amino acids. The germline V and J ends were trimmed by 1 base and 6 bases, with 11 bases remaining between them. Germline CDR1 and CDR2: SGHRS and YFSETQ. The DNA for the CDR3 is TGCGCCAGCAGCTTGCTACAGTCTGGTAATTCACCCCTCCACTTT. Residues: CASSLLQSGNSPLHF.

This clone was observed a handful of times. The chain is built from TRBV5-5 and TRBJ1-5; 11 bases are shared with TRBD1. Trimming cost V 0 bases and J 6 bases; bases outside gene matches: 2. Germline-derived CDR1 and CDR2 are SGHKS and YYEKEE (reference sequence). This CDR3 has 15 amino acids. The CDR3 region is CASSLVGTGGQPQHF. DNA of the CDR3: TGTGCCAGCAGCTTGGTGGGGACAGGGGGTCAGCCCCAGCATTTT.

The rearrangement joins TRBV7-2 to TRBJ1-5; D uncertain. V was pared by 6 bases and J by 5 bases, with 11 bases between. The CDR3 is 13 amino acids. Germline V lookup: CDR1 SGHTA, CDR2 FQGNSA. In DNA, the CDR3 is TGTGCCAGCAGTCCGGATCGGGATCAGCCCCAGCATTTT. It yields the protein CASSPDRDQPQHF.

The chain has TRBV6-6 and TRBJ1-5, with 7 bases matching TRBD1. V was clipped by 5 bases and J by 7 bases; unmatched bases: 2. Germline loops: CDR1 MNHNY, CDR2 SVGAGI (reference sequence). The CDR3 has 12 amino acids. CDR3 coding DNA: TGTGCCAGCAGTACAGGGGCCCAGCCCCAGCATTTT. Residues: CASSTGAQPQHF.

The chain is built from TRBV5-1 and TRBJ2-2; weak D call: TRBD1 (5 bases). The CDR3 is made up of 16 amino acids. Germline values: CDR1 SGHRS, CDR2 YFSETQ. V lost 4 bases, J lost 0 bases, and 13 bases lay in between. CDR3 coding DNA: TGCGCCAGCAGCAAGACAGCTGAGACGAACACCGGGGAGCTGTTTTTT. Its translation is CASSKTAETNTGELFF.

V usage is TRBV19 and J usage is TRBJ1-6; D is possibly TRBD1 (6 bases). Trimming pared 5 bases from V and 10 bases from J, leaving 9 bases between. CDR1 LNHDA and CDR2 SQIVND come from the germline V gene (reference sequence). This CDR3 region has 12 residues. CDR3: CASSEGDSPLHF. The CDR3 DNA is TGTGCCAGTAGTGAGGGGGACTCACCCCTCCACTTT. The full variable domain, completed using reference TRBV19 and TRBJ1-6, is DGGITQSPKYLFRKEGQNVTLSCEQNLNHDAMYWYRQDPGQGLRLIYYSQIVNDFQKGDIAEGYSVSREKKESFPLTVTSAQKNPTAFYLCASSEGDSPLHFGNGTRLTVT.

This clone showed up just once. V is TRBV7-2 and J is TRBJ2-6; D not resolved. Trimming pared 4 bases from V and 6 bases from J, leaving 13 bases between. From germline, CDR1 is SGHTA and CDR2 FQGNSA. CDR3 size: 15 residues. CDR3 amino acids: CASSSSPPPANVLTF. The DNA of the CDR3 is TGTGCCAGCAGCTCCTCTCCCCCCCCGGCCAACGTCCTGACTTTC.

This chain joins TRBV6-1 and TRBJ1-2, with 7 bases aligning to TRBD1. The CDR3 consists of 15 residues. Germline values: CDR1 MNHNS, CDR2 SASEGT. The trim removed 6 bases at V and 2 bases at J, leaving 9 bases unmatched. This CDR3 reads CASRTRTGTNYGYTF. The DNA of the CDR3 is TGTGCCAGCAGAACCCGGACAGGCACCAACTATGGCTACACCTTC.

This chain uses TRBV7-8 with TRBJ1-2, with D unresolved. There are 12 residues in the CDR3. The germline V gene has CDR1 SGHVS and CDR2 FQNEAQ. Trimming removed 0 bases from V and 8 bases from J, with 7 bases in between. The CDR3 DNA follows: TGTGCCAGCAGCTTAGCCGAGGGCGGCTACACCTTC. This translates into CASSLAEGGYTF.

The rearrangement links TRBV4-2 to TRBJ2-3; D is unclear. Germline CDR1 reads LGHNA; CDR2 reads YNFKEQ. This CDR3 is built from 13 residues. V shed 0 bases and J shed 4 bases, with 5 bases lying between them. CDR3 nucleotides: TGTGCCAGCAGCCAAGATCCCCCAGATACGCAGTATTTT. Translating gives CASSQDPPDTQYF.

The chain joins TRBV5-8 to TRBJ1-6, with 7 bases identical to TRBD1. This CDR3 is built from 16 residues. V gave up 5 bases and J gave up 0 bases; unmatched junction bases: 5. Germline CDR1 and CDR2: SGHTS and YDEGEE. DNA of the CDR3: TGTGCCAGCAGGTACAGGGGTAGCTCCTATAATTCACCCCTCCACTTT. Translated: CASRYRGSSYNSPLHF.

This clone was counted only a few times. The rearrangement joins TRBV11-3 to TRBJ2-3; 7 nucleotides align to TRBD2. Per the germline V gene, CDR1 is SGHNT and CDR2 is YENEEA. This CDR3 is built from 14 residues. Germline trimming cut 5 bases from V and 0 bases from J; bases unmatched to any gene: 2. CDR3 nucleotides: TGTGCCAGCAGCCGGGGGGAAAGCACAGATACGCAGTATTTT. As protein: CASSRGESTDTQYF.

CDR3 in amino acids: CASSYGREAFF. The CDR3 nucleotides are TGTGCCAGCAGTTACGGGAGAGAAGCTTTCTTT. The chain links TRBV6-5 to TRBJ1-1; the D is unclear. V lost 2 bases, J lost 8 bases, and 6 bases lay in between. The CDR3 covers 11 residues. The germline V gene has CDR1 MNHEY and CDR2 SVGAGI.

The V call is TRBV5-1, the J call TRBJ1-2; D possibly corresponds to TRBD1 (5 bases). This CDR3 spans 12 amino acids. V lost 1 base to trimming and J lost 6 bases, with 7 bases between them. Looked up from germline, CDR1 is SGHRS and CDR2 is YFSETQ. The CDR3 nucleotides read TGCGCCAGCAGCTTGCAGGGAGATGGCTACACCTTC. It yields the protein CASSLQGDGYTF.

The chain couples TRBV5-4 to TRBJ1-1; no definite D call. The CDR3 runs 15 residues. CDR1 is SGHNT and CDR2 is YYREEE in the germline V gene (reference sequence). V lost 4 bases and J lost 4, with 17 bases in between. The CDR3 DNA reads TGTGCCAGCAGCCGGACCGGGCGGGGTCCCACTGAAGCTTTCTTT. It encodes CASSRTGRGPTEAFF.

This clone was seen a few times. The CDR3 coding sequence is TGCAGCGTTAACGAATTCTCTGGAAACACCATATATTTT. Protein: CSVNEFSGNTIYF. This chain links TRBV29-1 with TRBJ1-3; D remains unclear. Per the germline V gene, CDR1 is SQVTM and CDR2 is ANQGSEA. Trimming took 5 bases from V and 0 from J, leaving 8 bases between them. This CDR3 comprises 13 residues.